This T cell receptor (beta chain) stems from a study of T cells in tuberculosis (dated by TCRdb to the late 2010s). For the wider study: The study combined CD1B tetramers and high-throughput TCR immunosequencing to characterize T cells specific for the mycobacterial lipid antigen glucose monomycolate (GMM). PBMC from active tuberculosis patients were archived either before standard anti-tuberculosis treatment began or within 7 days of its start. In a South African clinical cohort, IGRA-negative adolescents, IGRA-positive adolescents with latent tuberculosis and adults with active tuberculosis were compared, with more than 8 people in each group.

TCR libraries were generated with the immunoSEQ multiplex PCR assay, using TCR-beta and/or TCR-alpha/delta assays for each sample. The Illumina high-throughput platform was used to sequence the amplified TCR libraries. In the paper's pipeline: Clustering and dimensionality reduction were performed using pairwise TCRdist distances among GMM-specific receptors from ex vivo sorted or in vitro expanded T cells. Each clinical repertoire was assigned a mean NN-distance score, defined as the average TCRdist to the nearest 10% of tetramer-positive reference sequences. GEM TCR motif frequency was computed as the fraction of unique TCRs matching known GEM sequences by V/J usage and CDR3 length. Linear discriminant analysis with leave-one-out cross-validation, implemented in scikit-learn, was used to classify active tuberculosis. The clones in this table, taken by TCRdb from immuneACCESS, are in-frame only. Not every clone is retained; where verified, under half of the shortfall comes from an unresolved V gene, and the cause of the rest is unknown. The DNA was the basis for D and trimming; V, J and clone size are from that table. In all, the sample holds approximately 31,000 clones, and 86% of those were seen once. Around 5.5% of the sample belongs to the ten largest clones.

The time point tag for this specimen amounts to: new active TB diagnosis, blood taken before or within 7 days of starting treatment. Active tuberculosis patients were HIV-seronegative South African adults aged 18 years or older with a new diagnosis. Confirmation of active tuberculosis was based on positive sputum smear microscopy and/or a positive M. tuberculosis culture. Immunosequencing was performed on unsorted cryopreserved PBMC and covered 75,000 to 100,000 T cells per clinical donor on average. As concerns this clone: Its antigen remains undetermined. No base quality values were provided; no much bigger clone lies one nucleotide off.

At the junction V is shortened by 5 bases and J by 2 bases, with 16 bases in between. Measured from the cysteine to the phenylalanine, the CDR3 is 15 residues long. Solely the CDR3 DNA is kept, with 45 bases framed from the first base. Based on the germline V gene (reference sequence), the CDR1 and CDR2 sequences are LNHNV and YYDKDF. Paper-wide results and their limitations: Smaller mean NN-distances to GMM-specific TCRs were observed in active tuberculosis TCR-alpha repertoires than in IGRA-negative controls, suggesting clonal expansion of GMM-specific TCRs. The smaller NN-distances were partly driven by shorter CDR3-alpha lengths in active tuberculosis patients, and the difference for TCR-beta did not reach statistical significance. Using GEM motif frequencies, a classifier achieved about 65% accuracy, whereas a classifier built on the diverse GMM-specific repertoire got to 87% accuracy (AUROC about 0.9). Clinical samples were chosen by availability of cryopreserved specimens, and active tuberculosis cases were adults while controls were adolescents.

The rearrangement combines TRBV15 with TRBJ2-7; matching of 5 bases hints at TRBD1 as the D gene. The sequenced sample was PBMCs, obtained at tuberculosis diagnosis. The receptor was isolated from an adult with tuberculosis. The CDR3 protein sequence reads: CATSPPWQGTYEQYF. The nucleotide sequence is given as TGTGCCACCAGCCCCCCCTGGCAGGGAACCTACGAGCAGTACTTC.